This TCR beta chain was recorded in a study of cytomegalovirus exposure and HLA in healthy donors (dated by TCRdb to 2015 to 2018). Turning to the overall study: In an earlier analysis of about 560 of the donors, 250 to 350 Gb of sequence data and just under 120 million unique TCR beta sequences from 150 million to 200 million T cells were reported. Among some 400 genotyped donors of the cohort, an average of approximately 230,000 unique TCR beta nucleotide sequences were sequenced per donor, roughly 18% of them non-productive. In a later genetic analysis, genome-wide SNP genotypes for about 55% of the 666 donors were used, and that subset was treated as a discovery cohort. Among the approximately 400 genotyped donors, approximately 76% belonged to the genetic ancestry cluster associated with self-reported Caucasian donors. All discovery cohort repertoires had been generated on a single sequencing platform. In addition to the first cohort of 650 to 750 subjects, a separate validation cohort of about 120 different subjects was used. The number of typed donors differed by locus: about 629-640 for A, B, C, DRB1 and DQB1; some 500 for DQA1; approximately 600 for DPA1; and approximately 450 for DPB1. An early release that covered roughly 600 HLA-typed donors contained around 330 gigabases of sequencing data and tens of millions of unique TCR sequences. High-throughput TCR immunosequencing, statistical association of individual TCRs with disease status, and machine learning were combined to predict cytomegalovirus infection status. Roughly five DR-DQ haplotypes were handled as single units for association and clustering, since linkage in the cohort was strong. The study used immunosequencing to profile the T cell repertoires of about 670 subjects and linked those repertoires to cytomegalovirus serostatus. The study was designed to test whether signatures of past pathogen exposure could be identified by cataloging public T cell receptors. HLA typing included class I and class II loci at four-digit resolution. A later analysis re-examined previously published TCR beta repertoires from hundreds of donors and added high-resolution HLA genotyping to investigate patterns of TCR occurrence. Rather than using new phenotypic data, the later analysis identified candidate immune exposures from TCR beta sequences and from how often those sequences occurred across donors. Donor age, sex, ethnicity and CMV serostatus were compiled together with the repertoire data. An earlier analysis of some 600 of the donors applied high-throughput TCR beta sequencing to assess whether each TCR beta V gene segment acted as functional or pseudogenic.

The cohort comprised 550 to 700 healthy bone marrow donors. Cohort members were all nominally healthy when sampled, although unrecorded immune exposures were likely present. The donor tested CMV seronegative and was one of the 352 seronegative cohort members. Each donor provided a peripheral blood sample, and peripheral blood mononuclear cells were used for TCR beta sequencing. Genomic DNA was extracted from the blood cell samples with the Qiagen DNeasy Blood Extraction Kit. The library was generated by the immunoSEQ multiplex PCR assay. The multiplex PCR relied on a mix of 60 forward primers for TCR Vbeta segments and 13 reverse primers for TCR Jbeta segments. Amplification of the CDR3 region of rearranged TCR beta genes was performed with a multiplex PCR assay on genomic DNA. Amplified TCR beta libraries were sequenced as 87-base-pair reads on the Illumina HiSeq System. In the authors' own workflow: Across the 500 to 850 repertoires, a later analysis counted 80 million or so unique TCR beta chains, roughly 11 million of which were shared by at least two donors. Raw reads were error-corrected and collapsed into unique sequences with a nearest-neighbor algorithm that merged closely related sequences to remove PCR and sequencing errors. CDR3 sequences were aligned to IMGT reference sequences to assign V, D and J gene segments. For a sequence to be retained, a match of at least six nucleotides to both a V gene segment and a J gene segment was required. A rearrangement was called productive if the CDR3 had no stop codons and remained in frame with V and J, and every other rearrangement was called non-productive. Following IMGT convention, CDR3 was defined as the stretch from the second conserved V-encoded cysteine to the conserved J-encoded phenylalanine. The earlier analysis of about 590 of the donors excluded sequences that lacked an unambiguous match to a single V gene segment. In an earlier analysis of some 590 of the donors, V segments were called functional above 56.7% productive rearrangements and were called segregating when the between-donor standard deviation exceeded 5%. A statistical classification framework was built to diagnose cytomegalovirus status from the catalog of TCR beta chain sequences. V and J gene assignment, in a later analysis, came from comparing TCR nucleotide sequences with IMGT/GENE-DB human TR gene sequences. In a later analysis, CDR3 sequences and most-parsimonious VDJ recombination scenarios were assigned using the TCRdist pipeline. A later analysis defined each TCR beta chain by its CDR3 amino acid sequence plus V-gene family, and excluded reads lacking a unique V-gene family. In a later analysis, 450 to 600 highly shared, low-generation-probability nucleotide sequences were removed to address suspected cross-contamination and a sequencing artifact. A later analysis calculated a clonal expansion index for each public chain from normalized within-repertoire ranks of inferred template counts. A later analysis computed generation probabilities with a VDJ recombination model fitted to out-of-frame rearrangements, and checked the results against IGoR. In a later analysis, hypergeometric tests were used to score TCR-TCR, TCR-HLA and TCR-CMV co-occurrence, with a repertoire-size bias correction applied to TCR pairs. A later analysis estimated false discovery rates by permuting HLA or CMV assignments 20 times. In a later analysis, co-occurring TCRs were grouped with DBSCAN, and TCRdist sequence similarity was added when clustering was performed within HLA-allele-positive subsets. Co-occurrence clustering excluded repertoires with fewer than 30,000 or more than 120,000 public chains, plus five with anomalous nucleotide sharing. Held by TCRdb, this immuneACCESS table contains in-frame sequences only and omits some clones. Under half of the omission traces to an unresolved V gene where checked; the cause of the rest is unknown. That table supplies the V and J calls and clone size; D and trimming were determined from the DNA. For this sample the table gives around 220,000 clones, of which around 80% were detected only once. The ten largest clones take up around 16% of the sample.

This clone was picked up one time. It has no known antigen specificity. Base qualities are not at hand, and no much larger clone is one base apart. The study at large found these results: A later genetic analysis associated a missense DCLRE1C variant with V-gene and J-gene trimming of TCR beta chains, and an independent cohort replicated the association. A later analysis found that HLA-associated TCR beta chains were more clonally expanded and had lower generation probabilities than equally common non-associated chains. Several of the top co-occurrence clusters appeared to be linked to parvovirus B19, influenza, CMV and Epstein-Barr virus, according to a later analysis. In a later analysis, the rate of TCR association differed among HLA loci, with DRB1 alleles having the most associated TCRs and HLA-C alleles having the fewest. In both the original and validation cohorts, the classifier was reported to diagnose cytomegalovirus status with high specificity and sensitivity. Because HLA typing was missing for some donors at each locus, association tests included only the typed subset. According to a later genetic analysis, donors in an Asian-associated ancestry cluster had fewer N-insertions in productive TCRs than the approximately 700-donor mean. The sequencing pipeline was judged likely to have produced a cluster of highly shared sequence variants as a technical artifact. Because counts were too low, some 17 rarely observed V segments, including chromosome 9 orphons, were left out of the earlier analysis of about 500 of the donors. In this cohort, only TCR beta chains were sequenced, and detectable features were limited by the absence of alpha or paired-chain data. Assigning TCR associations to individual alleles was difficult when HLA alleles, especially DR and DQ, strongly co-occurred. The study listed approximately 150 TCR beta chains as associated with cytomegalovirus. A later analysis found that most CMV-associated TCR beta chains appeared HLA-restricted, with HLA associations seemingly driven largely by CMV exposure. Across donors, most TCR sequences were observed very rarely, whereas some public TCRs were present in many individuals. In an earlier analysis of some 500 of the donors, most TCR beta V segments appeared in productive rearrangements about 87% or about 30% of the time, broadly matching IMGT annotations. It was suggested by the authors that the approach could potentially be generalized to other disease states and immunological phenotypes. Roughly uniform sequencing depth across donors was assumed in presence/absence analyses, although this assumption may not hold. Linkage disequilibrium might explain the correlated functional status among segregating V segments, but an unknown experimental factor could not be ruled out. A few of the identified cytomegalovirus-associated TCR beta chains were confirmed in vitro to be specific for cytomegalovirus antigens. A further reported finding was that TCR beta sequences accurately predicted the HLA-A and HLA-B alleles for most subjects in the first cohort. The only immune exposure information available for the cohort was CMV serostatus. In a later analysis, some 17,000 TCR beta sequences were associated with specific HLA alleles at a false discovery rate of 0.05.

The sequenced material came from PBMCs. The sequence derives from a man aged 40-50 years in good health and CMV-seronegative.

The DNA sequence is given as TGTGCCAGCAGTGAAAGGACTAGCGGGGGCAATGAGCAGTTCTTC. This encodes CASSERTSGGNEQFF. This chain is built from TRBV2 and TRBJ2-1; TRBD2 matches 13 bases in the middle. From the cysteine through the phenylalanine, the CDR3 covers 15 amino acids. The CDR3 DNA has 45 bases and is translated from base 1. The germline V gene supplies CDR1 SNHLY and CDR2 FYNNEI. V ends up 2 bases short and J 6 bases short, with an unmatched junction base count of 1. When the CDR3 is completed using the reference TRBV2 and TRBJ2-1 genes on either side, the full variable domain is EPEVTQTPSHQVTQMGQEVILRCVPISNHLYFYWYRQILGQKVEFLVSFYNNEISEKSEIFDDQFSVERPDGSNFTLKIRSTKLEDSAMYFCASSERTSGGNEQFFGPGTRLTVL.